These T cell receptor beta chains were read from a single sample in a study of blood T cells in healthy people across ages. Each CDR3 protein is one row after TCRdb ran MiXCR on the 5' RACE reads. Here the sample spans 600,000 or so distinct CDR3 sequences, under 55% being singletons. The sequenced material came from blood. All receptors derive from a man older than 75 in good health. Both conserved end residues are part of each CDR3. A D gene is named only where the DNA matches it firmly. The size entry is marked missing in some rows and otherwise reads once, few, many or a size class.

few,TRBJ2-7,TRBV6-6,TRBD1,CASRGGTGRFREQYF,TGTGCCAGCAGAGGCGGGACAGGGAGGTTTCGCGAGCAGTACTTC
NA,TRBJ2-7,TRBV4-3,NA,CASSQAVVSNSYEQYF,TGCGCCAGCAGCCAAGCGGTGGTCTCGAACTCCTACGAGCAGTACTTC
few,TRBJ2-7,TRBV29-1,TRBD1,CSGRQGYEQYF,TGCAGCGGCCGACAGGGTTACGAGCAGTACTTC
NA,TRBJ1-5,TRBV20-1,NA,CSASLPSGGSQSNQPQHF,TGCAGTGCTAGTCTTCCCTCCGGGGGCTCGCAGAGCAATCAGCCCCAGCATTTT
NA,TRBJ2-6,TRBV18,NA,CASSPQAGANVLTF,TGTGCCAGCTCACCGCAAGCTGGGGCCAACGTCCTGACTTTC
NA,TRBJ1-2,TRBV5-1,NA,CASSAGGGDGYTF,TGCGCCAGCAGTGCGGGCGGGGGAGACGGCTACACCTTC
NA,TRBJ2-5,TRBV12-3/TRBV12-4,NA,CASRSDETAIPWAQYF,TGTGCCAGCCGCTCGGACGAGACTGCGATCCCATGGGCCCAGTACTTC
few,TRBJ1-5,TRBV29-1,NA,CSVVGPGNQPQHF,TGCAGCGTTGTCGGCCCAGGCAATCAGCCCCAGCATTTT
many,TRBJ1-4,TRBV2,NA,CASSPRTATNEKLFF,TGTGCCAGCAGCCCTCGGACAGCAACTAATGAAAAACTGTTTTTT
NA,TRBJ1-6,TRBV5-1,NA,CASSLTTGPSSPLHF,TGCGCCAGCAGCCTAACAACAGGGCCATCTTCACCCCTCCACTTT
NA,TRBJ2-5,TRBV29-1,NA,CSGGPRETQYF,TGCAGCGGTGGGCCTCGGGAGACCCAGTACTTC
NA,TRBJ1-2,TRBV6-5,NA,CASSYSGQTPNYGYTF,TGTGCCAGCAGTTACTCGGGCCAAACCCCTAACTATGGCTACACCTTC
NA,TRBJ2-5,TRBV6-5,NA,CASSSPGVSYNEQYF,TGTGCCAGCAGTTCCCCCGGGGTTTCCTACAATGAGCAGTACTTC
few,TRBJ2-1,TRBV4-3,NA,CASSQAPGLTVNEQFF,TGCGCCAGCAGCCAAGCACCGGGACTCACTGTCAATGAGCAGTTCTTC
NA,TRBJ2-7,TRBV3-1,TRBD2,CASSQPGTSGAYEQYF,TGTGCCAGCAGCCAACCCGGGACTAGCGGGGCCTACGAGCAGTACTTC
NA,TRBJ2-3,TRBV7-3,TRBD2,CASSLNPAGATDTQYF,TGTGCCAGCAGCTTAAATCCAGCGGGAGCCACAGATACGCAGTATTTT
few,TRBJ1-2,TRBV6-5,TRBD1,CASTAGDRLKESYTF,TGTGCCAGCACCGCCGGGGACAGACTAAAGGAAAGCTACACCTTC
few,TRBJ2-2,TRBV7-2,TRBD2,CASSLELAGGTGELFF,TGTGCCAGCAGCTTAGAACTAGCGGGCGGAACCGGGGAGCTGTTTTTT
NA,TRBJ2-3,TRBV7-3,TRBD1,CASSYRQGPTDTQYF,TGTGCCAGCAGCTACCGACAGGGCCCCACAGATACGCAGTATTTT
NA,TRBJ1-2,TRBV5-1,NA,CASSLVTGQSHGYTF,TGCGCCAGCAGCTTGGTAACAGGTCAAAGTCATGGCTACACCTTC
NA,TRBJ2-3,TRBV20-1,TRBD2,CSANFGLAGVSDTQYF,TGCAGTGCTAACTTCGGACTAGCGGGAGTCTCAGATACGCAGTATTTT
few,TRBJ2-3,TRBV29-1,TRBD2,CSVEPPSGSTDTQYF,TGCAGCGTTGAACCCCCTAGCGGGAGCACAGATACGCAGTATTTT
many,TRBJ2-3,TRBV6-6,TRBD2,CASSLTSGGLPDTQYF,TGTGCCAGCAGCCTCACTAGCGGGGGCCTGCCAGATACGCAGTATTTT
NA,TRBJ2-5,TRBV6-6,TRBD1,CASAGQGFNERYF,TGTGCCAGCGCAGGACAGGGTTTCAATGAGCGGTACTTC
NA,TRBJ2-5,TRBV7-6,NA,CASSFLVWETQYF,TGTGCCAGCAGCTTCTTGGTATGGGAGACCCAGTACTTC
NA,TRBJ1-5,TRBV5-1,NA,CASSLGGSVHQPQHF,TGCGCCAGCAGCTTGGGGGGATCCGTCCATCAGCCCCAGCATTTT
many,TRBJ1-2,TRBV6-5,NA,CASSYGEGGYTF,TGTGCCAGCAGTTACGGGGAGGGCGGCTACACCTTC
NA,TRBJ2-1,TRBV3-1,TRBD2,CARSQEGLAGEEQFF,TGTGCCCGCAGCCAAGAGGGGCTAGCGGGGGAAGAGCAGTTCTTC
NA,TRBJ2-1,TRBV5-4,TRBD2,CASSFESAGGYNEQFF,TGTGCCAGCAGCTTCGAGTCGGCGGGAGGGTACAATGAGCAGTTCTTC
NA,TRBJ2-1,TRBV20-1,NA,CSASLRMGQFF,TGCAGTGCTAGTCTCAGGATGGGGCAGTTCTTC
NA,TRBJ1-5,TRBV4-1,NA,CASSLHRDGNQPQHF,TGCGCCAGCAGCCTTCACAGGGACGGCAATCAGCCCCAGCATTTT
many,TRBJ2-3,TRBV11-2,NA,CASSLVPPDTQYF,TGTGCCAGCAGCTTAGTTCCCCCAGATACGCAGTATTTT
NA,TRBJ2-5,TRBV12-3/TRBV12-4,NA,CASSLDHREVQYF,TGTGCCAGCAGTCTGGACCACCGTGAGGTTCAGTACTTC
NA,TRBJ2-7,TRBV29-1,NA,CSVVGLTATYEQYF,TGCAGCGTTGTCGGCCTCACAGCGACCTACGAGCAGTACTTC
NA,TRBJ2-1,TRBV7-9,TRBD2,CASSLPGLAKYNEQFF,TGTGCCAGCAGCTTGCCAGGACTAGCGAAGTACAATGAGCAGTTCTTC
few,TRBJ1-6,TRBV7-9,TRBD1,CASSYQSGTGSSQRLHF,TGTGCCAGCAGCTACCAATCCGGGACAGGGTCTTCCCAGCGCCTCCACTTT
few,TRBJ1-5,TRBV7-2,NA,CASSPQGGPNPQHF,TGTGCCAGCAGCCCCCAGGGAGGGCCTAACCCCCAGCATTTT
NA,TRBJ2-6,TRBV11-1,NA,CASSPRPGAGANVLTF,TGTGCCAGCAGCCCGCGACCTGGAGCTGGGGCCAACGTCCTGACTTTC
few,TRBJ1-4,TRBV7-9,NA,CASSREGRAEKLFF,TGTGCCAGCAGTAGAGAGGGCAGGGCTGAAAAACTGTTTTTT
once,TRBJ1-5,TRBV20-1,NA,CSARVPGSNQPQHF,TGCAGTGCTAGGGTACCTGGGAGCAATCAGCCCCAGCATTTT